This TCR beta chain is drawn from a study of T cell responses to AZD1222 COVID-19 vaccine. Study results and limitations: Spike-specific TCR breadth rose after two AZD1222 doses, and depth rose as well.

Note on this clone: The target antigen is unknown.

Only in-frame clones appear in the TCRdb table, and some are missing; sequencing was by immunoSEQ multiplex PCR. The sample lists about 110,000 clones; 81% were seen once. Germline CDR1 SGHAT, CDR2 FQNNGV. V dropped 3 bases and J dropped 2; count of bases not matched to a gene: 2. The CDR3 covers 15 residues. This receptor was taken from an adult in good health. This specimen was peripheral blood, taken on day 0 of AZD1222 vaccination. The V gene is TRBV11-2, the J gene TRBJ1-5, with 9 bases identical to TRBD1. CDR3 region: CASSLDRGGNQPQHF. The DNA of the CDR3 is TGTGCCAGCAGCTTGGACAGGGGCGGCAATCAGCCCCAGCATTTT.